Presented here are 17 T cell receptor beta chains from one specimen sequenced in a study of cytomegalovirus exposure and HLA in healthy donors. 60 Vbeta and 13 Jbeta primers were used in PCR. Generated by immunoSEQ multiplex PCR, the TCRdb table keeps only in-frame clones and is missing some. The profile shows more than 200,000 clones, around 76% of them singletons. Sequencing used PBMCs. The origin of the receptors is a middle-aged man in good health and CMV-seropositive.

This chain joins TRBV13 and TRBJ2-7; D call uncertain. Trimming left V 1 base short and J 4 bases short, with 17 bases between. The CDR3 is 16 amino acids. The germline CDR1 and CDR2 sequences are PRHDT and FYEKMQ (reference sequence). CDR3 bases: TGTGCCAGCAGCTTAGTGTCCCCGTCGTTCGAGTACGAGCAGTACTTC. Translated, it gives CASSLVSPSFEYEQYF.

The chain recombines TRBV18 with TRBJ1-2; 7 nucleotides match TRBD1. The CDR3 is 15 residues long. The junction had 5 bases not matched to a gene; V was cut back by 0 bases and J by 4 bases. Germline CDR1 KGHSH, CDR2 LQKENI. Written as DNA, the CDR3 is TGTGCCAGCTCACCACCCGGACAGGCGATCTATGGCTACACCTTC. This gives the protein CASSPPGQAIYGYTF. The full variable domain, completed using reference TRBV18 and TRBJ1-2, is NAGVMQNPRHLVRRRGQEARLRCSPMKGHSHVYWYRQLPEEGLKFMVYLQKENIIDESGMPKERFSAEFPKEGPSILRIQQVVRGDSAAYFCASSPPGQAIYGYTFGSGTRLTVV.

This clone appeared a single time. At one end the junction does not follow the germline gene, possibly because of a read error. This chain joins TRBV7-7 and TRBJ2-5, with 8 bases fitting TRBD1. CDR3 length equals 18 residues. The germline gives CDR1 SSHAT, CDR2 FNYEAQ (reference sequence). The CDR3 DNA reads TGTGCTAGCAGCCACGCCAAGCGGACAGGGTCAAATTGGGAGACCCAGTACTTC. Protein: CASSHAKRTGSNWETQYF.

The rearrangement links TRBV10-3 to TRBJ2-2, with 12 bases matching TRBD2. This CDR3 has 15 residues. V dropped 4 bases and J dropped 3; count of bases not matched to a gene: 0. CDR1 is ENHRY and CDR2 is SYGVKD in the germline V gene. The CDR3 spells CAISGLAGDTGELFF. The DNA for the CDR3 is TGTGCCATCAGTGGACTAGCGGGAGACACCGGGGAGCTGTTTTTT.

The CDR3 reads CASSWTGGNQPQHF. The CDR3 DNA reads as TGTGCCAGCAGTTGGACAGGGGGGAATCAGCCCCAGCATTTT. This chain joins TRBV2 and TRBJ1-5, with 10 positions matching TRBD1. Trimming removed 5 bases from V and 4 bases from J; junction bases left unmatched: 2. Germline lookup yields CDR1 SNHLY and CDR2 FYNNEI. The CDR3 runs 14 residues.

V usage is TRBV9 and J usage is TRBJ2-6, with D perhaps TRBD2 (5 bases). V was cut by 1 base and J by 2 bases, with 16 bases left in between. Germline V gene sequence: CDR1 SGDLS, CDR2 YYNGEE. The CDR3 is 18 amino acids. The chain's CDR3 is CASSVTLAGSTGANVLTF. DNA for the CDR3: TGTGCCAGCAGCGTAACGCTGGCGGGTTCCACTGGGGCCAACGTCCTGACTTTC.

The chain has TRBV6-1 and TRBJ2-7; TRBD2 might be the D (6 bases). Trimming took off 0 bases at V and 6 bases at J, with 15 bases between the two ends. Germline V gene data show CDR1 as MNHNS and CDR2 as SASEGT. The length of the CDR3 is 15 residues. In DNA, the CDR3 is TGTGCCAGCAGTGAAGCGTCAGCGGGCGGCAGCGAGCAGTACTTC. Translation gives CASSEASAGGSEQYF.

This chain links TRBV2 with TRBJ1-1, with D possibly being TRBD1 (6 bases). V lost 1 base to trimming and J lost 7 bases, with 10 bases between them. Germline CDR1 reads SNHLY; CDR2 reads FYNNEI. The CDR3 has 13 residues. Here the CDR3 DNA reads TGTGCCAGCAGTGAAGGCAGGGGTCGTGAAGCTTTCTTT. This sequence encodes CASSEGRGREAFF.

The chain carries TRBV25-1 and TRBJ1-2, with TRBD1 identical over 7 bases. Germline V lookup: CDR1 MGHDK, CDR2 SYGVNS. Losses at the gene ends were 6 bases for V and 5 bases for J; bases not matched to a gene: 18. CDR3 length: 17 residues. CDR3: CASSPGGDRGVGYGYTF. The CDR3 DNA is TGTGCCAGCAGCCCCGGGGGGGACAGAGGGGTTGGGTATGGCTACACCTTC.

V is TRBV4-1 and J is TRBJ2-1, with 7 bases fitting TRBD2. This CDR3 region has 15 residues. Germline trimming cut 4 bases from V and 6 bases from J; bases unmatched to any gene: 9. In germline, CDR1 is MGHRA, CDR2 YSYEKL. The CDR3 DNA reads TGCGCCAGCAGCCGCCTAGGGCTAGCGGTCAATGAGCAGTTCTTC. This encodes CASSRLGLAVNEQFF.

A few counts support this clone. The chain has TRBV6-5 and TRBJ2-3, with TRBD2 matching over 13 bases. J was trimmed by 5 bases and V by 2 bases; bases with no gene match: 4. CDR3 length: 16 amino acids. Germline assignment: CDR1 MNHEY and CDR2 SVGAGI. CDR3 bases: TGTGCCAGCAGTTACCGGGGGACTAGCGGGATAGATACGCAGTATTTT. This translates into CASSYRGTSGIDTQYF.

This sequence joins TRBV5-1 and TRBJ2-7; a possible D gene is TRBD2 (6 bases). CDR1 is SGHRS, CDR2 YFSETQ, per germline. Trimming cost V 5 bases and J 7 bases, with 10 bases left between them. The CDR3 spans 11 residues. CDR3 DNA: TGCGCCAGCAGACGCGGACTAGAGCAGTACTTC. Its protein product is CASRRGLEQYF.

This clone came up a few times. A junction end diverges from the germline sequence, so it may reflect a read error. This chain uses TRBV19 with TRBJ1-1, with D tentatively TRBD1 (6 bases). The germline gives CDR1 LNHDA, CDR2 SQIVND (reference sequence). CDR3 length: 16 amino acids. The CDR3 nucleotides read TGTGCCAGTAGTATAGATACTGGAAGGGGGAACCCTGAAGCTTTCTTT. Translated: CASSIDTGRGNPEAFF.

This CDR3 reads CASSPGHRGNTIGQFF. The CDR3 DNA sequence: TGTGCCAGCAGCCCGGGACACAGGGGCAATACAATAGGGCAGTTCTTC. This sequence joins TRBV5-6 and TRBJ2-1, with TRBD1 identical over 7 bases. The CDR3 covers 16 residues. The germline gives CDR1 SGHDT, CDR2 YYEEEE. The V and J ends lost 4 bases and 12 bases, in that order; junction bases with no gene match: 19. Drawing the rest from reference TRBV5-6 and TRBJ2-1, the complete variable domain is DAGVTQSPTHLIKTRGQQVTLRCSPKSGHDTVSWYQQALGQGPQFIFQYYEEEERQRGNFPDRFSGHQFPNYSSELNVNALLLGDSALYLCASSPGHRGNTIGQFFGPGTRLTVL.

The CDR3 region is CATGGAGGTDTQYF. CDR3 sequence (DNA): TGTGCCACGGGGGGGGCCGGGGGCACAGATACGCAGTATTTT. This chain uses TRBV5-6 with TRBJ2-3; TRBD2 matches 8 bases. Germline lookup yields CDR1 SGHDT and CDR2 YYEEEE. The CDR3 has 14 amino acids. Trimming at V came to 9 bases and at J to 1 base, leaving 7 bases not matched to a gene.

The chain couples TRBV29-1 to TRBJ1-1; 7 bases map to TRBD1. The CDR3 spans 13 residues. The germline CDR1 and CDR2 sequences are SQVTM and ANQGSEA. The V gene end was trimmed by 6 bases and the J gene end by 2 bases; junction bases not matched to a gene: 6. DNA for the CDR3: TGCAGCGTCGTACACAGGGGAAACACTGAAGCTTTCTTT. Amino acid sequence: CSVVHRGNTEAFF.

The gene calls are TRBV30 and TRBJ2-1; D possibly corresponds to TRBD2 (5 bases). The V end was cut by 4 bases, the J end by 0 bases, with 13 bases between. The CDR3 loop spans 15 amino acids. Germline CDR1 GTSNPN, CDR2 SVGIG (reference sequence). CDR3 sequence: CAWTKNDYSYNEQFF. Written as DNA, the CDR3 is TGTGCCTGGACCAAGAATGACTACTCCTACAATGAGCAGTTCTTC.